Below, 6 T cell receptor beta chains from the same sample are listed, as sequenced in a study of human T cells and chemical hapten exposure. Stated time point: patch test 3, about 24 weeks after DPC sensitization. Treatment reported: therapeutic diphenylcyclopropenone sensitization with weekly scalp DPC. TCRdb processed the RACE reads anew with MiXCR; each CDR3 protein has one entry. The data hold fewer than 200,000 distinct CDR3 sequences, with approximately 30% observed a single time. The sample consisted of whole blood, taken in connection with sensitization to the hapten diphenylcyclopropenone (DPC). The origin of the receptors is a young woman with alopecia areata. Some clones in this sample may be carry-over from other donors' samples.

This clonotype was seen only a few times. CDR3 sequence reads: CAISEAYGTGDRGYTF. The CDR3 nucleotides are TGTGCCATCAGTGAGGCCTACGGGACAGGGGACCGTGGCTACACCTTC. The chain combines TRBV10-3 with TRBJ1-2; 10 nucleotides align to TRBD1. V gave up 2 bases and J gave up 7 bases; unmatched junction bases: 10. The germline V gene has CDR1 ENHRY and CDR2 SYGVKD. The CDR3 loop spans 16 amino acids.

This clonotype was seen a few times. The chain combines TRBV7-9 with TRBJ1-1; no definite D call. Germline CDR1 reads SEHNR; CDR2 reads FQNEAQ (reference sequence). V was clipped by 2 bases and J by 5 bases, with 12 bases between them. The CDR3 runs 14 residues. The CDR3 nucleotides read TGTGCCAGCAGCTTACCCCCCCGAGGGACTGAAGCTTTCTTT. This gives the protein CASSLPPRGTEAFF.

The chain has TRBV6-6 and TRBJ2-2; D ambiguous. The CDR3 is 13 residues long. Looked up from germline, CDR1 is MNHNY and CDR2 is SVGAGI (reference sequence). The ends were cut back, 5 bases at V and 4 bases at J, with 8 bases in the middle. CDR3 bases: TGTGCCAGCAGTCTAAAAACCACCGGGGAGCTGTTTTTT. It codes for CASSLKTTGELFF.

The rearrangement links TRBV18 to TRBJ2-5; weak D call: TRBD2 (5 bases). V was shortened by 0 bases and J by 5 bases, with 13 bases between the two germline ends. The germline gives CDR1 KGHSH, CDR2 LQKENI. CDR3 length equals 15 residues. CDR3 sequence: CASSPPSTPGETQYF. The DNA of the CDR3 is TGTGCCAGCTCACCACCCAGTACGCCGGGGGAGACCCAGTACTTC.

The sample holds a few counts of this clonotype. The V and J genes are TRBV7-3 and TRBJ2-6; no reliable D call. The CDR3 loop spans 14 amino acids. Germline V gene data show CDR1 as SGHTA and CDR2 as FQGTGA. The V end lost 8 bases, the J end lost 4 bases, and 12 bases lay between the germline ends. In DNA, the CDR3 is TGTGCCAGCGGGGATCCGGGCGGGGCCAACGTCCTGACTTTC. This codes for CASGDPGGANVLTF.

The chain joins TRBV4-3 to TRBJ2-2, with TRBD1 as a possible D gene (5 bases). The CDR3 is 14 amino acids. V lost 3 bases and J lost 5, with 10 bases in between. Germline values: CDR1 LGHNA, CDR2 YSLEER. The CDR3 region has the DNA TGCGCCAGCAGCCAGACGTCAGGGACCGGGGAGCTGTTTTTT. Translation: CASSQTSGTGELFF.